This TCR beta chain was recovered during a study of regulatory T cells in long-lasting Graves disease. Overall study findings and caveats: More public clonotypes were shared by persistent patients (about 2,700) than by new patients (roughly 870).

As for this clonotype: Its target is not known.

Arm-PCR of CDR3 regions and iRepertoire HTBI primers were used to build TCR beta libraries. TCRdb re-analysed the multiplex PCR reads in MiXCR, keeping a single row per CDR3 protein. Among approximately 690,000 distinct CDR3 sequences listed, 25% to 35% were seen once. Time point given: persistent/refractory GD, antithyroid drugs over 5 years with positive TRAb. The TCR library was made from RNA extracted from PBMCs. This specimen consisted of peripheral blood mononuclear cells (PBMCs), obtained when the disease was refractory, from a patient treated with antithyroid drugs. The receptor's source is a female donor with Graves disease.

CDR3 sequence (DNA): TGTGCCAGCAGGGACGGTTTGGATTCACCCCTCCACTTT. Translated, it gives CASRDGLDSPLHF. V and J are TRBV6-1 and TRBJ1-6; D uncertain. Germline lookup yields CDR1 MNHNS and CDR2 SASEGT. The CDR3 is made up of 13 amino acids. V was pared by 6 bases and J by 8 bases, with 11 bases between.